This is a list of T cell receptor beta chains from one sample in a study of early T cells in non-severe SARS-CoV-2 infection. TCRdb ran MiXCR on the 5' RACE reads and lists one entry per CDR3 protein. The top ten hold approximately 4% of the sample, which has roughly 53,000 distinct CDR3 sequences, under 9% seen once. Specimen: whole blood, collected at baseline. The receptor source for this set is an adult who was a healthcare worker with PCR-confirmed SARS-CoV-2 infection or an uninfected control (not recorded which). CDR3s include the opening cysteine and the closing phenylalanine or tryptophan. Each record gives: D gene, CDR3 length, clone size, V gene, J gene, CDR3 DNA, CDR3 protein. D genes are given only for firm matches. Only some rows state a clone size, as once, few, many or a class for expanded clones.

>TRBD1|13|many|TRBV27|TRBJ1-2
TGTGCCAGCAGTCCCGACAGGGACTATGGCTACACCTTC
CASSPDRDYGYTF
>-|12|-|TRBV2|TRBJ2-7
TGTGCCAGCAGTCAGTCGGCCTACGAGCAGTACTTC
CASSQSAYEQYF
>-|13|many|TRBV7-9|TRBJ1-1
TGTGCCAGCAGCCCACCGGGCCTCCTTGAAGCTTTCTTT
CASSPPGLLEAFF
>-|13|-|TRBV6-1|TRBJ2-5
TGTGCCAGCAGTGACAGGGTTAGGGAGACCCAGTACTTC
CASSDRVRETQYF
>-|13|-|TRBV4-1|TRBJ1-1
TGCGCCAGCAGCCCCGAGCCGGGAGCCGGAGCTTTCTTT
CASSPEPGAGAFF
>-|13|-|TRBV1|TRBJ1-6
TGCACCAGCAGCCAAGTGACAATTTCACCCCTCCACTTT
CTSSQVTISPLHF
>-|14|few|TRBV30|TRBJ1-5
TGTGCCTGGAGTCTACTTAATAGCAATCAGCCCCAGCATTTT
CAWSLLNSNQPQHF
>-|11|many|TRBV29-1|TRBJ1-2
TGCAGCGTCGGGACCTCGGTTGGCTACACCTTC
CSVGTSVGYTF
>-|16|-|TRBV11-2|TRBJ1-1
TGTGCCAGCAGCTTAGGATGGGGTTTAATGGGGACTGAAGCTTTCTTT
CASSLGWGLMGTEAFF
>-|13|few|TRBV5-1|TRBJ2-7
TGCGCCAGCCGGGACGGCAACCTCTACGAGCAGTACTTC
CASRDGNLYEQYF
>-|15|-|TRBV2|TRBJ1-6
TGTGCCAGCCTCGAGAGGGGTTCATGGAATTCACCCCTCCACTTT
CASLERGSWNSPLHF
>-|15|-|TRBV11-3|TRBJ2-1
TGTGCCAGCAGCCCCCCCCAGGGTCTGAACAATGAGCAGTTCTTC
CASSPPQGLNNEQFF
>TRBD1|13|few|TRBV27|TRBJ2-7
TGTGCCAGCAGTCCACAGGGGGTCTACGAGCAGTACTTC
CASSPQGVYEQYF
>-|12|-|TRBV30|TRBJ2-1
TGTGCCTGGAGTGCCGGATACAATGAGCAGTTCTTC
CAWSAGYNEQFF
>TRBD1|14|many|TRBV30|TRBJ2-3
TGTGCCTGGAGTATCGACAGGGACCCAGATACGCAGTATTTT
CAWSIDRDPDTQYF
>-|12|few|TRBV7-3|TRBJ2-7
TGTGCCAGCAGCTGGGACCCCTGGGAGCAGTACTTC
CASSWDPWEQYF
>-|17|many|TRBV6-2/TRBV6-3|TRBJ2-7
TGTGCCAGCAGTTACTCTAGGCGCACCCCCCTCCTCTACGAGCAGTACTTC
CASSYSRRTPLLYEQYF
>TRBD2|19|-|TRBV18|TRBJ2-7
TGTGCCAGCTCACCACGAGGGGCTCTACTAGCGCCCCATGGTGGGGAGCAGTACTTC
CASSPRGALLAPHGGEQYF
>TRBD2|14|few|TRBV19|TRBJ2-7
TGTGCCAGTAGCGCAGCGGGAGGGCCCTACGAGCAGTACTTC
CASSAAGGPYEQYF
>-|11|many|TRBV20-1|TRBJ2-1
TGCAGTGCAACTCTTAACAATGAGCAGTTCTTC
CSATLNNEQFF
>-|14|-|TRBV7-9|TRBJ1-1
TGTGCCAGCAGCTTAGCTACGGAGAACACTGAAGCTTTCTTT
CASSLATENTEAFF
>-|12|-|TRBV11-2|TRBJ2-3
TGTGCCAGCAGCTTCTCAGCAGATACGCAGTATTTT
CASSFSADTQYF
>-|13|-|TRBV10-3|TRBJ2-7
TGTGCCATCAGCGGGGCAGGGCCAATCGAGCAGTACTTC
CAISGAGPIEQYF
>TRBD1|17|few|TRBV3-1|TRBJ1-1
TGTGCCAGCAGCCAAGGGCAGGGGGCGCGGGAGGGAACTGAAGCTTTCTTT
CASSQGQGAREGTEAFF
>-|17|many|TRBV18|TRBJ2-7
TGTGCCAGCTCACCACGAGGCGTCCGTGTAGGATCCTACGAGCAGTACTTC
CASSPRGVRVGSYEQYF
>-|12|few|TRBV5-1|TRBJ2-3
TGCGCCAGCAGCTTGTCGGCAGATACGCAGTATTTT
CASSLSADTQYF
>-|15|-|TRBV13|TRBJ2-7
TGTGCCAGCAGCCGACGCGGGGTTCGGGCCTACGAGCAGTACTTC
CASSRRGVRAYEQYF
>TRBD2|16|few|TRBV4-2|TRBJ2-5
TGTGCCAGCAGCCAAGTATCTAGCGGGACGGGAGAGACCCAGTACTTC
CASSQVSSGTGETQYF
>-|15|many|TRBV10-3|TRBJ2-5
TGTGCCATCAGTGAGTCGGGAGGACGTCAAGAGACCCAGTACTTC
CAISESGGRQETQYF